These 9 T cell receptor beta chains originate from one sample sequenced in a study of Ad26.COV2.S vaccination and SARS-CoV-2 variants (dated by TCRdb to the early 2020s). The treatment or condition label of this sample denotes: roughly 19 received Ad26.COV2.S at low or high dose, single or two shots; five or six received placebo; per-sample allocation not given. Repertoires of vaccine and placebo recipients were sequenced from samples collected on day 63 after the first injection. Receptor amplification or capture employed the immunoSEQ multiplex PCR assay. TCRdb mirrors the immuneACCESS table, restricted to in-frame sequences. Some clones are absent from its copies; in checked studies, under half trace to an unresolved V gene, and the reason for the others is unknown. The sample yields a few hundred thousand clones; roughly 80% were counted once. The ten largest clonotypes hold about 7.1% of the sample.

The specimen was peripheral blood, collected in a trial of Ad26.COV2.S vaccine versus placebo. The receptors come from a person aged 18-65 years who received the Ad26.COV2.S COVID-19 vaccine or a placebo.

A single count supports this clone. The chain recombines TRBV12-5 with TRBJ1-1; 7 bases line up with TRBD1. Germline CDR1 and CDR2: LGHNT and FRNRAP. The CDR3 is made up of 17 amino acids. V was clipped by 6 bases and J by 0 bases; unmatched bases: 13. For the CDR3, the DNA is TGTGCTAGTGGCCGTTCGAGGTCGGGGACAGTGAACACTGAAGCTTTCTTT. This translates into CASGRSRSGTVNTEAFF.

This chain links TRBV9 with TRBJ2-3; the D gene is possibly TRBD1 (6 bases). Germline CDR1 and CDR2: SGDLS and YYNGEE. V shed 1 base and J shed 2 bases, with 11 bases lying between them. The CDR3 sequence is 15 residues long. The CDR3 DNA follows: TGTGCCAGCAGCGTACAGGGGCCCGCCACAGATACGCAGTATTTT. Residues: CASSVQGPATDTQYF.

To note about this clone: The same CDR3 is also encoded by other DNA sequences in this sample. The chain employs TRBV5-4 and TRBJ2-3; D is ambiguous. Germline loops: CDR1 SGHNT, CDR2 YYREEE (reference sequence). V shed 2 bases and J shed 4 bases, with 2 bases lying between them. CDR3 size: 11 residues. The CDR3 loop reads CASSFADTQYF. DNA of the CDR3: TGTGCCAGCAGCTTTGCAGATACGCAGTATTTT.

The chain carries TRBV27 and TRBJ2-3, with 7 bases fitting TRBD1. The CDR3 is made up of 13 amino acids. The V gene's germline CDR1 is MNHEY and CDR2 SMNVEV (reference sequence). Trimming at V came to 3 bases and at J to 4 bases, leaving 1 base not matched to a gene. The CDR3 region has the DNA TGTGCCAGCAGTTTCCAGGGGGCAGATACGCAGTATTTT. Protein: CASSFQGADTQYF.

The chain links TRBV6-5 to TRBJ2-2; D gene uncertain. The CDR3 extends over 15 amino acids. V was trimmed by 6 bases and J by 1 base, leaving 12 bases between them. From germline, CDR1 is MNHEY and CDR2 SVGAGI. CDR3 bases: TGTGCCAGCAGGTTTGACGGATTGAACACCGGGGAGCTGTTTTTT. Its translation is CASRFDGLNTGELFF.

The V call is TRBV19, the J call TRBJ2-2; D not certain. With 3 bases removed from V and 2 bases from J, the gap between germline ends came to 4 bases. Per germline, CDR1 LNHDA and CDR2 SQIVND (reference sequence). The CDR3 has 13 residues. The chain's CDR3 is CASSIQNTGELFF. In DNA form, the CDR3 reads TGTGCCAGTAGTATTCAAAACACCGGGGAGCTGTTTTTT. The full variable domain, with the rest looked up from reference TRBV19 and TRBJ2-2, is DGGITQSPKYLFRKEGQNVTLSCEQNLNHDAMYWYRQDPGQGLRLIYYSQIVNDFQKGDIAEGYSVSREKKESFPLTVTSAQKNPTAFYLCASSIQNTGELFFGEGSRLTVL.

This sequence joins TRBV28 and TRBJ1-1; D remains unclear. V lost 7 bases, J lost 6 bases, and 15 bases lay in between. Germline V gives CDR1 MDHEN, CDR2 SYDVKM. CDR3 length: 13 residues. CDR3 in DNA: TGTGCCAGCACCACTACCACGGCGGCTGAAGCTTTCTTT. It translates to CASTTTTAAEAFF.

The V and J genes are TRBV28 and TRBJ1-6; no reliable D call. The CDR3 covers 13 residues. From germline, CDR1 is MDHEN and CDR2 SYDVKM. Trimming removed 5 bases from V and 13 bases from J, with 15 bases in between. CDR3 region: CASSPPGPIPLHF. In nucleotides, the CDR3 is TGTGCCAGCAGTCCTCCGGGCCCCATTCCCCTCCACTTT.

Points on this clone: Since a much larger clone is just one base distant, this may be a read error. The same CDR3 can be traced to other DNA sequences in this sample. The chain is built from TRBV5-6 and TRBJ1-1; unclear D gene. The CDR3 sequence is 13 residues long. CDR1 is SGHDT and CDR2 is YYEEEE in the germline V gene. The germline V and J ends were trimmed by 0 bases and 1 base, with 4 bases remaining between them. The CDR3, as DNA: TGTGCCAGCAGCTTGGGAGGGAACACTGAAGCTTTCTTT. It specifies CASSLGGNTEAFF.